Following are 31 T cell receptor beta chains from one sample sequenced in a study of T cell repertoires in cytomegalovirus infection (dated by TCRdb to about 2019). The label giving this sample's treatment or condition can be read as: in vitro stimulation with specific CMV peptide epitopes to enrich CMV-specific T cells. No antigens are known for them. The instrument was an Illumina HiSeq 1500. The raw public data were reprocessed by TCRdb itself: fastp quality trimming at Q25, MiXCR clonotype calling, in-frame beta chains only. Entries that share a CDR3 protein sequence are merged under the most common genes and DNA. Here the sample has some 900,000 distinct CDR3 sequences; roughly 33% occur a single time. The ten biggest clones cover 9.5% to 15% of the sample. The sample in question was cultured CD8+ T cells from PBMCs, obtained from culture after CMV antigen stimulation. The receptor source for this set is a human donor in good health (CMV status not recorded). Some clones in this sample may be carry-over from other donors' samples.

This clonotype was picked up a small number of times. The J gene is TRBJ1-5, the V gene TRBV7-9; 8 bases map to TRBD1. This CDR3 has 16 residues. V shed 5 bases, J shed 0 bases, and the junction held 6 bases outside the gene matches. Germline V CDR1 and CDR2: SEHNR, FQNEAQ (reference sequence). CDR3 nucleotides: TGTGCCAGCAGCAAGGGGACAGGATATAGCAATCAGCCCCAGCATTTT. The encoded protein is CASSKGTGYSNQPQHF. The full variable domain, with the rest looked up from reference TRBV7-9 and TRBJ1-5, is DTGVSQNPRHKITKRGQNVTFRCDPISEHNRLYWYRQTLGQGPEFLTYFQNEAQLEKSRLLSDRFSAERPKGSFSTLEIQRTEQGDSAMYLCASSKGTGYSNQPQHFGDGTRLSIL.

This rearrangement joins TRBV27 to TRBJ1-3, with D unclear. Trimming removed 8 bases from V and 4 bases from J, with 12 bases in between. Germline CDR1 and CDR2: MNHEY and SMNVEV (reference sequence). The CDR3 is 13 residues long. The CDR3 DNA follows: TGTGCCAGCGGAAGACTAGGAGGAAACACCATATATTTT. Its protein product is CASGRLGGNTIYF.

V and J are TRBV6-1 and TRBJ2-7; 8 nucleotides agree with TRBD1. V was pared by 2 bases and J by 6 bases, with 6 bases of the junction left unmatched. CDR1 is MNHNS and CDR2 is SASEGT in the germline V gene. The CDR3 sequence is 14 residues long. Written as DNA, the CDR3 is TGTGCCAGCAGTGAAACCGGACAGGGTGGCGAGCAGTACTTC. Its protein is CASSETGQGGEQYF.

This clonotype was counted between two and nine times. The chain carries TRBV10-3 and TRBJ2-1; 7 nucleotides match TRBD2. Germline lookup yields CDR1 ENHRY and CDR2 SYGVKD. CDR3 length: 19 residues. V gave up 6 bases and J gave up 0 bases; unmatched junction bases: 17. The CDR3 sequence: CAIRVSPQGLLSSYNEQFF. The CDR3 bases are TGTGCCATCAGAGTGAGTCCCCAGGGACTACTCAGCTCCTACAATGAGCAGTTCTTC.

The rearrangement links TRBV7-9 to TRBJ2-1; TRBD1 is a possible D gene (5 bases). CDR3 length: 14 amino acids. From germline, CDR1 is SEHNR and CDR2 FQNEAQ (reference sequence). V dropped 7 bases and J dropped 5 bases, with 15 bases sitting between them. The DNA for the CDR3 is TGTGCCAGCACCGGGTCCTTAGGGGACAATGAGCAGTTCTTC. This sequence encodes CASTGSLGDNEQFF. The variable domain in full, completed from reference TRBV7-9 and TRBJ2-1, reads DTGVSQNPRHKITKRGQNVTFRCDPISEHNRLYWYRQTLGQGPEFLTYFQNEAQLEKSRLLSDRFSAERPKGSFSTLEIQRTEQGDSAMYLCASTGSLGDNEQFFGPGTRLTVL.

The CDR3 sequence: CATSRDGATGELFF. Written as DNA, the CDR3 is TGTGCCACCAGCAGAGATGGCGCCACCGGGGAGCTGTTTTTT. The genes are TRBV15 and TRBJ2-2; D remains unclear. V was pared by 0 bases and J by 4 bases, with 6 bases between. In germline, CDR1 is LNHNV, CDR2 YYDKDF (reference sequence). This CDR3 spans 14 amino acids.

This clonotype was observed many times. V gene TRBV7-2 combines with J gene TRBJ2-7; D possibly uses TRBD1 or TRBD2 (5 bases each). The CDR3 is 15 residues long. V shed 4 bases and J shed 0 bases, with 13 bases lying between them. CDR1 is SGHTA and CDR2 is FQGNSA in the germline V gene. This chain's CDR3 is CASSWWGSNSYEQYF. DNA for the CDR3: TGTGCCAGCAGCTGGTGGGGGTCCAACTCCTACGAGCAGTACTTC.

This clonotype came up many times. The gene calls are TRBV7-9 and TRBJ2-5, with D possibly TRBD2 on 5 matching bases. Trimming removed 1 base at V and 0 bases at J, with 15 bases between. This CDR3 has 17 residues. Germline V gives CDR1 SEHNR, CDR2 FQNEAQ (reference sequence). The CDR3 reads CASSLDLRGYHQETQYF. In DNA form, the CDR3 reads TGTGCCAGCAGCTTAGACCTTCGGGGATATCACCAAGAGACCCAGTACTTC.

V gene TRBV7-7 combines with J gene TRBJ2-7; 11 bases agree with TRBD1. The CDR3 is made up of 14 amino acids. Per germline, CDR1 SSHAT and CDR2 FNYEAQ (reference sequence). The CDR3, as DNA: TGTGCTAGCGCCCCGGGACAGGGGGCCTACGAGCAGTACTTC. This encodes CASAPGQGAYEQYF.

This clonotype appeared a single time. The V and J genes are TRBV13 and TRBJ2-3; 8 bases match TRBD2. V gave up 1 base and J gave up 2 bases; unmatched junction bases: 5. The CDR3 runs to 16 residues. Germline lookup yields CDR1 PRHDT and CDR2 FYEKMQ (reference sequence). CDR3 protein: CASSLEGTRITDTQYF. The CDR3 DNA is TGTGCCAGCAGCTTAGAGGGGACTAGGATCACAGATACGCAGTATTTT.

The chain combines TRBV4-2 with TRBJ1-4; 9 positions agree with TRBD1. V shed 4 bases, J shed 8 bases, and the junction held 8 bases outside the gene matches. Germline V gives CDR1 LGHNA, CDR2 YNFKEQ. CDR3 length: 15 residues. The CDR3 nucleotides read TGTGCCAGCAGCCTTCGGACAGGGGCAGAAGAAAAACTGTTTTTT. It specifies CASSLRTGAEEKLFF.

Many counts were recorded for this clonotype. This chain connects TRBV10-3 to TRBJ1-5; TRBD1 is a possible D gene (6 bases). Germline CDR1 is ENHRY and CDR2 is SYGVKD. The V end was cut by 0 bases, the J end by 0 bases, with 9 bases between. The CDR3 is 16 residues long. The DNA for the CDR3 is TGTGCCATCAGTGAGTCGGGGGCAGATAGCAATCAGCCCCAGCATTTT. Translated: CAISESGADSNQPQHF.

This rearrangement joins TRBV9 to TRBJ2-7; possibly TRBD2 for D (5 bases). V lost 4 bases, J lost 6 bases, and 8 bases lay in between. This CDR3 region has 11 residues. Germline V lookup: CDR1 SGDLS, CDR2 YYNGEE. CDR3 amino acids: CASSNGLEQYF. As DNA, the CDR3 is TGTGCCAGCAGCAACGGACTCGAGCAGTACTTC.

This clonotype appeared many times. V gene TRBV7-2 combines with J gene TRBJ2-3; TRBD2 agrees at 8 bases. The V and J ends lost 1 base and 5 bases, in that order; junction bases with no gene match: 8. Germline CDR1 is SGHTA and CDR2 is FQGNSA. This CDR3 contains 16 residues. CDR3 sequence reads: CASSLGDRGGRDTQYF. The CDR3 DNA is TGTGCCAGCAGCTTAGGGGATCGGGGGGGCAGAGATACGCAGTATTTT.

In nucleotides, the CDR3 is TGTGCCAGCAGCTTAGATGGGTCTGATCAGCCCCAGTATTTT. Translation: CASSLDGSDQPQYF. The chain carries TRBV7-4 and TRBJ1-5, with D hard to call. With the DNA end fitting TRBJ2-3 better, the J assignment may be wrong. The CDR3 totals 14 residues. Per the germline V gene, CDR1 is SGHVT and CDR2 is SQSDAQ.

CDR3 sequence reads: CASYETEAFF. Here the CDR3 DNA reads TGTGCCAGCTACGAGACTGAAGCTTTCTTT. V and J are TRBV6-1 and TRBJ1-1; D unresolved. The CDR3 contains 10 residues. Germline V gene data show CDR1 as MNHNS and CDR2 as SASEGT. V was cut by 8 bases and J by 5 bases, with 6 bases left in between.

Written as DNA, the CDR3 is TGTGCCAGCAGTTTCGTCGGGAGTCCACTAAGCACAGATACGCAGTATTTT. As protein: CASSFVGSPLSTDTQYF. This chain joins TRBV27 and TRBJ2-3; TRBD2 might be the D (6 bases). The CDR3 extends over 17 amino acids. CDR1 MNHEY and CDR2 SMNVEV come from the germline V gene (reference sequence). The V end lost 3 bases, the J end lost 0 bases, and 16 bases lay between the germline ends.

This rearrangement joins TRBV5-6 to TRBJ2-7; D remains ambiguous. The CDR3 is 15 amino acids. The V end was cut by 3 bases, the J end by 2 bases, with 15 bases between. Germline CDR1 reads SGHDT; CDR2 reads YYEEEE. Here the CDR3 DNA reads TGTGCCAGCAGCTCGGCGCGACATCTACCCTACGAGCAGTACTTC. Translated, it gives CASSSARHLPYEQYF.

This clonotype was seen a few times. V gene TRBV4-1 combines with J gene TRBJ2-1, with D perhaps assigned TRBD1 or TRBD2 (6 bases each). Between the trimmed V and J ends, which lost 0 bases and 5 bases, there was a span of 29 bases. Germline V CDR1 and CDR2: MGHRA, YSYEKL. CDR3 length equals 21 residues. In DNA, the CDR3 is TGCGCCAGCAGCCAAGACTACAGGACCTATGTCTCTGGGGGGCCCCACAATGAGCAGTTCTTC. Amino acids: CASSQDYRTYVSGGPHNEQFF.

The chain combines TRBV4-1 with TRBJ2-3, with 9 bases aligning to TRBD2. The CDR3 has 16 amino acids. The V gene's germline CDR1 is MGHRA and CDR2 YSYEKL. Trimming at V came to 6 bases and at J to 1 base, leaving 8 bases not matched to a gene. The CDR3 loop reads CASRIRSSGGTDTQYF. The CDR3, as DNA: TGCGCCAGCAGGATCCGGTCTAGCGGGGGCACAGATACGCAGTATTTT.

As to this clonotype: Since a much larger clone is just one base distant, this may be a read error. This chain joins TRBV7-2 and TRBJ1-3, with 9 bases lining up with TRBD1. Germline CDR1 is SGHTA and CDR2 is FQGNSA. The CDR3 length is 17 residues. CDR3 region: CASSLDSTGGSVNTIYF. The CDR3, as DNA: TGTGCCAGCAGCTTAGATAGTACAGGGGGCTCTGTAAACACCATATATTTT.

The rearrangement links TRBV14 to TRBJ2-1; 8 bases agree with TRBD2. Germline values: CDR1 SGHDN, CDR2 FVKESK. This CDR3 contains 17 residues. After removal of 2 bases from V and 1 base from J, the junction contained 7 bases not matched to a gene. CDR3 in DNA: TGTGCCAGCAGCCAACGGCGGGGGGTGCAGTCCTACAATGAGCAGTTCTTC. Translating it yields CASSQRRGVQSYNEQFF.

This clonotype was picked up a small number of times. The chain employs TRBV12-3 or TRBV12-4 and TRBJ2-5, with D perhaps being TRBD1 or TRBD2 (5 bases each). V was cut by 0 bases and J by 5 bases, with 13 bases left in between. This CDR3 is built from 15 residues. CDR3 sequence (DNA): TGTGCCAGCAGTTTAGCCGGGACCCGGTGGGAGACCCAGTACTTC. Amino acid sequence: CASSLAGTRWETQYF.

This chain links TRBV7-9 with TRBJ1-2; perhaps TRBD1 as D (6 bases). The V gene's germline CDR1 is SEHNR and CDR2 FQNEAQ (reference sequence). This CDR3 spans 15 amino acids. Trimming removed 2 bases from V and 4 bases from J, with 14 bases in between. DNA of the CDR3: TGTGCCAGCAGCTTAAGCCTGGGACACCCCTATGGCTACACCTTC. Its translation: CASSLSLGHPYGYTF.

The CDR3 nucleotides read TGTGCCAGCAGCTTAGCGTGGGGACAGGACCAAGAGACCCAGTACTTC. It specifies CASSLAWGQDQETQYF. V usage is TRBV7-6 and J usage is TRBJ2-5, with 8 bases aligning to TRBD1. With V trimmed by 0 bases and J by 0 bases, 3 bases remained unmatched. Looked up from germline, CDR1 is SGHVS and CDR2 is FNYEAQ. The CDR3 contains 16 residues.

J is TRBJ1-1 and V is TRBV14; 7 nucleotides agree with TRBD1. The CDR3 covers 15 residues. J lost 5 bases, V lost 3 bases, and 9 bases had no gene match. From germline, CDR1 is SGHDN and CDR2 FVKESK. For the CDR3, the DNA is TGTGCCAGCAGCCAGGGGTGGACAGGCCAGACTGAAGCTTTCTTT. This translates into CASSQGWTGQTEAFF.

V is TRBV19 and J is TRBJ1-4; 7 nucleotides line up with TRBD1. In germline, CDR1 is LNHDA, CDR2 SQIVND (reference sequence). Trimming at V came to 7 bases and at J to 6 bases, leaving 29 bases not matched to a gene. The CDR3 is 21 residues long. The CDR3 DNA follows: TGTGCCAGTAAGCCAAAATACCCGACAGGGAACGGACGCCTCGATTATGAAAAACTGTTTTTT. This translates into CASKPKYPTGNGRLDYEKLFF.

This clonotype was observed a handful of times. A read error may be the cause here, since a much bigger clone is one base away. The chain recombines TRBV2 with TRBJ2-2; D is uncertain. V lost 7 bases to trimming and J lost 4 bases, with 7 bases between them. Germline loops: CDR1 SNHLY, CDR2 FYNNEI. This CDR3 region has 12 residues. CDR3 coding DNA: TGTGCCAGCATCGAGGTCACCGGGGAGCTGTTTTTT. Translating gives CASIEVTGELFF.

The chain links TRBV19 to TRBJ1-5; D unclear. The CDR3 is 17 residues long. Germline CDR1 LNHDA, CDR2 SQIVND (reference sequence). Trimming took 1 base from V and 1 from J, leaving 14 bases between them. CDR3 loop: CASSIGPRRYSNQPQHF. The CDR3 DNA sequence: TGTGCCAGTAGTATAGGGCCGCGGCGGTACAGCAATCAGCCCCAGCATTTT.

This clonotype was observed a few times. V usage is TRBV19 and J usage is TRBJ2-1, with D unresolved. Germline assignment: CDR1 LNHDA and CDR2 SQIVND (reference sequence). This CDR3 contains 15 residues. The germline V and J ends were trimmed by 3 bases and 10 bases, with 19 bases remaining between them. This CDR3 reads CASSIGFTPGWEQFF. The CDR3 DNA follows: TGTGCCAGTAGTATCGGTTTTACCCCCGGTTGGGAGCAGTTCTTC.

Only one count was recorded for this clonotype. The junction departs from the called germline gene at one end, perhaps through a read error. The chain recombines TRBV7-6 with TRBJ2-2; D could derive from TRBD1 or TRBD2 (5 bases each). Per germline, CDR1 SGHVS and CDR2 FNYEAQ. The CDR3 runs 15 residues. In DNA form, the CDR3 reads TGTGCTAGCAGCCCCGGGGCTGGGTATTCCGGGGAGCTGTTTTTT. The encoded protein is CASSPGAGYSGELFF.